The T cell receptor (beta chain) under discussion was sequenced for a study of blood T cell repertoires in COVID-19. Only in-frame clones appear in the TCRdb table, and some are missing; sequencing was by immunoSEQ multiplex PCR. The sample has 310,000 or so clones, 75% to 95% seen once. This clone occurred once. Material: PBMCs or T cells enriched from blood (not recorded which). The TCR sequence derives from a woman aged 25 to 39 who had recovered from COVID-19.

As DNA, the CDR3 is TGTGCCAGCTCACCCACGACAGGGGAGGGTCAGCCCCAGCATTTT. This codes for CASSPTTGEGQPQHF. The chain links TRBV18 to TRBJ1-5; 8 bases are shared with TRBD1. The CDR3 has 15 amino acids. Looked up from germline, CDR1 is KGHSH and CDR2 is LQKENI. The V and J ends lost 3 bases and 6 bases, in that order; junction bases with no gene match: 7. Looking up the rest from reference TRBV18 and TRBJ1-5 gives the full variable domain: NAGVMQNPRHLVRRRGQEARLRCSPMKGHSHVYWYRQLPEEGLKFMVYLQKENIIDESGMPKERFSAEFPKEGPSILRIQQVVRGDSAAYFCASSPTTGEGQPQHFGDGTRLSIL.